The T cell receptor beta chain described here comes from a study of shared clonotypes between healthy human individuals. Study as a whole: There were three CD4 naive, three CD4 memory, two CD8 naive and one CD8 memory plates per donor.

Germline CDR1 reads MNHEY; CDR2 reads SMNVEV (reference sequence). Trimming took off 4 bases at V and 0 bases at J, with 16 bases between the two ends. The CDR3 runs 17 residues. Profiled with immunoSEQ multiplex PCR; TCRdb holds only in-frame clones, not every one. The sample has 1,500,000 or so clones, about 98.5% seen once. The origin of this receptor is a young man in good health. This rearrangement joins TRBV27 to TRBJ2-4; D may be TRBD1 (6 bases). Sequences were obtained from naive CD4+ T cells sorted from blood. Subset given: CD45RA+ positively selected. In nucleotides, the CDR3 is TGTGCCAGCAGTTCGAAGGGACATCCACTAGCCAAAAACATTCAGTACTTC. This gives the protein CASSSKGHPLAKNIQYF.